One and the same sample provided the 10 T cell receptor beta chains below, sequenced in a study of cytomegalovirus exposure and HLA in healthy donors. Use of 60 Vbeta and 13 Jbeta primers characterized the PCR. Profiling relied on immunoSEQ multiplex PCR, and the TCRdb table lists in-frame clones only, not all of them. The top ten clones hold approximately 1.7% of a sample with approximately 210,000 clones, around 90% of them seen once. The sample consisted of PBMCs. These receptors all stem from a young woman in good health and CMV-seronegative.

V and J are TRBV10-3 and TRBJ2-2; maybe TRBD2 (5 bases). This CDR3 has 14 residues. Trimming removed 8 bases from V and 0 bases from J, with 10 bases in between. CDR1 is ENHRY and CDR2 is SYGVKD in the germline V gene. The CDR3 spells CAIRRQPNTGELFF. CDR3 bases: TGTGCCATCCGGAGGCAGCCGAACACCGGGGAGCTGTTTTTT.

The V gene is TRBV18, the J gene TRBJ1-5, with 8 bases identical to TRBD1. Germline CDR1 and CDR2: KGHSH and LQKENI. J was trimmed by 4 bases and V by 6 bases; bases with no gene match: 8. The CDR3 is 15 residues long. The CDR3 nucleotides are TGTGCCAGCTCTTCGGACAGGGCCCCTAATCAGCCCCAGCATTTT. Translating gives CASSSDRAPNQPQHF. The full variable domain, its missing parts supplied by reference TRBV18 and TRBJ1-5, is NAGVMQNPRHLVRRRGQEARLRCSPMKGHSHVYWYRQLPEEGLKFMVYLQKENIIDESGMPKERFSAEFPKEGPSILRIQQVVRGDSAAYFCASSSDRAPNQPQHFGDGTRLSIL.

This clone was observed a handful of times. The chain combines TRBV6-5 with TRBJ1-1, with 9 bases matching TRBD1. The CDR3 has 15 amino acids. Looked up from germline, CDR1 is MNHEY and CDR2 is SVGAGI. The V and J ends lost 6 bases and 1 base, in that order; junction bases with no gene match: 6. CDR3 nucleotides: TGTGCCAGCAGCACCACAGGGGGCGGGAACACTGAAGCTTTCTTT. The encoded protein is CASSTTGGGNTEAFF.

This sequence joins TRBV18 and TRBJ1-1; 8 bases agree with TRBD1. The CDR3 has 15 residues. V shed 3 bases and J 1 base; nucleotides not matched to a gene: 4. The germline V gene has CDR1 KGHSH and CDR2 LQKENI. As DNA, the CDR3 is TGTGCCAGCTCACCTAACGGACAGGGGAACACTGAAGCTTTCTTT. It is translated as CASSPNGQGNTEAFF.

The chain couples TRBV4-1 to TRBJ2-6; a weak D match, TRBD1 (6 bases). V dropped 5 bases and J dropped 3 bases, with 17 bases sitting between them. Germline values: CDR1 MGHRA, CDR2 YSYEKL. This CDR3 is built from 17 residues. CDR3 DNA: TGCGCCAGCAGCTCAGGACAGCCGAGGAGTGGGGCCAACGTCCTGACTTTC. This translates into CASSSGQPRSGANVLTF.

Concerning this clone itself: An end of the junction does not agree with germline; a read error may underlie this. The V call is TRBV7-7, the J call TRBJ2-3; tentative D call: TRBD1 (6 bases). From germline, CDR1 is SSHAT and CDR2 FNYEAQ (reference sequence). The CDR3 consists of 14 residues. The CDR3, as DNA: TGTGCTAGCAGCTTTGGACAGCCCACAGATACGCAGTATTTT. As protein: CASSFGQPTDTQYF.

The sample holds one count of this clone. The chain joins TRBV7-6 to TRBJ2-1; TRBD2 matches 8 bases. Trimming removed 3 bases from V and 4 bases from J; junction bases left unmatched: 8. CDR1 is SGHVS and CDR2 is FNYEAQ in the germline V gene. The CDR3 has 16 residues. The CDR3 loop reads CASSFSAGVLYNEQFF. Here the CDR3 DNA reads TGTGCCAGCAGCTTCTCAGCGGGGGTCCTTTACAATGAGCAGTTCTTC.

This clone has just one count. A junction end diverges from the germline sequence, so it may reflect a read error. Written as DNA, the CDR3 is TGTGCCTGGAGTGTAGGCGGGACCGCCGGTTTT. This sequence encodes CAWSVGGTAGF. The V call is TRBV30, the J call TRBJ1-4; tentative D call: TRBD1 (5 bases). The CDR3 totals 11 residues. Germline assignment: CDR1 GTSNPN and CDR2 SVGIG (reference sequence).

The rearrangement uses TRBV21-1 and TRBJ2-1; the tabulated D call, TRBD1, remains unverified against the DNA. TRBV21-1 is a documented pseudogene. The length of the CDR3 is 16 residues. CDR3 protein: CASSNYTGDFGHEQFF. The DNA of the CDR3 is TGTGCCAGCAGCAATTATACAGGGGACTTCGGACATGAGCAGTTCTTC.

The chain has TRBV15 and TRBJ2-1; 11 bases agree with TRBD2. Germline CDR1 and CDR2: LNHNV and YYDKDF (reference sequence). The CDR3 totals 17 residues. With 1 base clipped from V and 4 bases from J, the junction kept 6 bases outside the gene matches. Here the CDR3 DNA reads TGTGCCACCAGCAGAGTCCCCGGGACTAGCGGTTACAATGAGCAGTTCTTC. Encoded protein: CATSRVPGTSGYNEQFF.